These T cell receptor beta chains were read from a single sample in a study of T cells after yellow fever vaccination. One entry per CDR3 protein, called by TCRdb with MiXCR from the 5' RACE reads. The table includes about 580,000 distinct CDR3 sequences, less than 20% detected once. The sequences come from PBMCs, collected 5 days after the first yellow fever vaccination. These receptors were taken from a man between 18 and 29 years old who received the YFV17D yellow fever vaccine. Each CDR3 is given without its conserved first and last residue. The D gene is left open where the match is weak.

-,TRBV5-1,TRBJ2-3,ASSSTSRVVGRDTQY
-,TRBV6-2/TRBV6-3,TRBJ2-1,ASNVTGRPSYNEQF
-,TRBV7-2,TRBJ1-6,ASSLMGTDTA
-,TRBV25-1,TRBJ2-1,ASSEPGSNNEQF
-,TRBV10-3,TRBJ2-2,AISPGTTGELF
-,TRBV20-1,TRBJ1-5,SARVGGANQPQH
TRBD2,TRBV7-2,TRBJ2-5,ASSFGTSGFQETQY
-,TRBV19,TRBJ2-6,ASSIRGTSGANVLT
-,TRBV6-2/TRBV6-3,TRBJ1-5,ASSYKRSSSNQPQH
-,TRBV7-2,TRBJ1-4,ASSRLPGQSTNEKLF
TRBD1,TRBV5-1,TRBJ1-1,ATTTGGLNTEAF
TRBD1,TRBV5-1,TRBJ2-2,ASNRGFGDPGELF
-,TRBV3-1,TRBJ2-3,ASLRRGGDTQY
TRBD2,TRBV20-1,TRBJ2-3,SASGAGADTQY